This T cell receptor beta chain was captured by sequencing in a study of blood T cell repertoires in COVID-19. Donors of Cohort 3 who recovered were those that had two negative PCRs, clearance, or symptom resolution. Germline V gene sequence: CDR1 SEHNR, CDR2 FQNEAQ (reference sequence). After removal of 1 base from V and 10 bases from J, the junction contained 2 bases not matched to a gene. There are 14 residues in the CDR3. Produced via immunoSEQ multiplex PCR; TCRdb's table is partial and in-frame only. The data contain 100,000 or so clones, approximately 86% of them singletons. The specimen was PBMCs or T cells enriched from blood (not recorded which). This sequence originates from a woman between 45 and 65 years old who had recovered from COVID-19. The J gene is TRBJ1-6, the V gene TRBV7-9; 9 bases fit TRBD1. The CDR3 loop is CASSLGDRVSPLHF. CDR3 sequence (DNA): TGTGCCAGCAGCTTAGGGGACAGGGTGTCACCCCTCCACTTT.